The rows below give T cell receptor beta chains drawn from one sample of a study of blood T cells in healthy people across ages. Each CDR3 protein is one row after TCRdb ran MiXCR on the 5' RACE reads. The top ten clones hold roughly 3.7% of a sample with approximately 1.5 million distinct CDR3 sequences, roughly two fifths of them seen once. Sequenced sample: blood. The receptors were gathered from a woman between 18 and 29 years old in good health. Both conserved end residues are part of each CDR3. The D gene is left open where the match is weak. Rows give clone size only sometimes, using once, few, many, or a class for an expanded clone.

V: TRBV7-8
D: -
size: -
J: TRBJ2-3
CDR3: CASSLPRDQSSTDTQYF
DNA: TGTGCCAGCAGCTTACCCAGGGACCAGAGTAGCACAGATACGCAGTATTTT

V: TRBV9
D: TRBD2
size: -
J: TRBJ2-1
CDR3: CASSAGTSGRGWRHEQFF
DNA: TGTGCCAGCAGTGCCGGGACTAGCGGGAGGGGGTGGAGACATGAGCAGTTCTTC

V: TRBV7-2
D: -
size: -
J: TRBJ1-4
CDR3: CASSLLGAGAGEKLFF
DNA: TGTGCCAGCAGCTTACTCGGGGCAGGGGCGGGTGAAAAACTGTTTTTT

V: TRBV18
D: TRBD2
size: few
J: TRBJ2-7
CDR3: CASSPGTSVPSYEQYF
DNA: TGTGCCAGCTCACCCGGGACTAGCGTACCCTCCTACGAGCAGTACTTC

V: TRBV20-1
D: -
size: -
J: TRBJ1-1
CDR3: CSARGHGNTEAFF
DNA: TGCAGTGCTAGAGGGCATGGAAACACTGAAGCTTTCTTT

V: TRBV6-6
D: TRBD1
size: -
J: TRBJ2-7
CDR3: CASSYSGDSNSRGQYF
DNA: TGTGCCAGCAGTTACTCGGGGGACAGCAACTCCCGGGGGCAGTACTTC

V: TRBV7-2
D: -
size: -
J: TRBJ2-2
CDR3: CASSFLRAGELFF
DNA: -

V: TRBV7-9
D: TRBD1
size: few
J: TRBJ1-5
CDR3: CASSKQGNNQPQHF
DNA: TGTGCCAGCAGCAAACAGGGGAACAATCAGCCCCAGCATTTT

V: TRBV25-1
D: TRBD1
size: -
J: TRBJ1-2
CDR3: CASSEPDRVGFYGYTF
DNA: TGTGCCAGCAGTGAACCCGACAGGGTAGGATTCTATGGCTACACCTTC

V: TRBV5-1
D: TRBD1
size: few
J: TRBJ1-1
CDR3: CASRWGQGGTEAFF
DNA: TGCGCCAGCAGATGGGGACAGGGAGGTACTGAAGCTTTCTTT

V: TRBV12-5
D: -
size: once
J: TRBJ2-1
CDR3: CASGPGQGGSNEQFF
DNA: TGTGCTAGTGGCCCGGGGCAGGGAGGAAGCAATGAGCAGTTCTTC

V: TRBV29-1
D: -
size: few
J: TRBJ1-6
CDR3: CSVALSEGSISNSPLHF
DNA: TGCAGCGTTGCGCTGAGTGAGGGATCTATAAGTAATTCACCCCTCCACTTT

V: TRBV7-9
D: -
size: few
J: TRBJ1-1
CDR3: CASLKGTGTEAFF
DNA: TGTGCCAGTTTGAAGGGCACAGGCACTGAAGCTTTCTTT

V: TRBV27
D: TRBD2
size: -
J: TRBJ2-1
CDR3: CASSYAGVNNEQFF
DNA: TGTGCCAGCAGTTATGCGGGGGTGAACAATGAGCAGTTCTTC

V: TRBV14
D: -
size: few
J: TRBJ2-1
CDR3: CASSQGLLNEQFF
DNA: TGTGCCAGTAGCCAAGGATTACTCAATGAGCAGTTCTTC

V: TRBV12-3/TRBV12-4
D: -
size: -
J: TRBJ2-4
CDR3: CASTDARGPKNIQYF
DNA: TGTGCCAGCACCGATGCCCGGGGGCCCAAAAACATTCAGTACTTC

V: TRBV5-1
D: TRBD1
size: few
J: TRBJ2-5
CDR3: CASSFGTEQETQYF
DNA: TGCGCCAGCAGCTTCGGGACAGAACAAGAGACCCAGTACTTC

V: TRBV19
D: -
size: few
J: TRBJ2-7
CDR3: CASSMGGNSYEQYF
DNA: TGTGCCAGTAGTATGGGGGGAAACTCCTACGAGCAGTACTTC

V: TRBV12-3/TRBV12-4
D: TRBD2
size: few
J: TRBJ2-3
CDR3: CATSRPTRGGTDTQYF
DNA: TGTGCTACCAGCCGACCAACGCGGGGAGGGACAGATACGCAGTATTTT

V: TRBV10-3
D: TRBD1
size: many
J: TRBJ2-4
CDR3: CAISESGTGIAKNIQYF
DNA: TGTGCCATCAGTGAGTCGGGGACAGGGATAGCCAAAAACATTCAGTACTTC

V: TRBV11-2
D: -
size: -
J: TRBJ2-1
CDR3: CASSLTVFSLGGPYNEQFF
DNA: TGTGCCAGCAGCTTAACGGTTTTCTCGTTGGGGGGGCCATACAATGAGCAGTTCTTC

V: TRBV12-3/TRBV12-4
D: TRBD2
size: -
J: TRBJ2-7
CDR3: CASSLQGGKYEQYF
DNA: TGTGCCAGCAGTTTACAGGGAGGGAAGTACGAGCAGTACTTC